This T cell receptor (beta chain) was sequenced in a study of T-cell memory formation after mild COVID-19. TCRdb recomputed calls from the 5' RACE reads with MiXCR, one row per CDR3 protein. The data show a few hundred thousand distinct CDR3 sequences, 7.5% to 10% seen once. This clonotype was counted only a few times. Sequences were obtained from PBMCs or a T cell subset sorted from them (not recorded which). This clonotype was obtained from a man between 18 and 35 years old who had mild COVID-19 (a few samples of this study predate the infection). Cell type and time point are not known.

For the CDR3, the DNA is TGTGCCAGCAGCTCCCTTTCTAGCGGGGGTATCAATGAGCAGTTCTTC. Its protein product is CASSSLSSGGINEQFF. The genes are TRBV7-9 and TRBJ2-1; 10 bases align to TRBD2. Unmatched junction bases numbered 9, after V lost 4 bases and J lost 6 bases. The CDR3 is 16 residues long. Germline V CDR1 and CDR2: SEHNR, FQNEAQ (reference sequence). The whole variable domain, remainder taken from reference TRBV7-9 and TRBJ2-1, is DTGVSQNPRHKITKRGQNVTFRCDPISEHNRLYWYRQTLGQGPEFLTYFQNEAQLEKSRLLSDRFSAERPKGSFSTLEIQRTEQGDSAMYLCASSSLSSGGINEQFFGPGTRLTVL.